Below are 16 T cell receptor beta chains sequenced from a single sample in a study of T cell changes during pregnancy in multiple sclerosis. Libraries were prepared by immunoSEQ multiplex PCR; TCRdb keeps only in-frame clonotypes and omits some of them. Here the sample spans roughly 84,000 clones, 80% to 95% being singletons. Source: peripheral blood, taken in the third trimester of pregnancy. These receptor sequences come from a female donor in good health, enrolled as a control in a pregnancy study.

V gene TRBV18 combines with J gene TRBJ2-7; maybe TRBD2 (6 bases). V was cut by 0 bases and J by 4 bases, with 10 bases left in between. The CDR3 loop spans 14 amino acids. Per germline, CDR1 KGHSH and CDR2 LQKENI. The CDR3 region is CASSPPVRGYEQYF. The CDR3 DNA sequence: TGTGCCAGCTCACCACCCGTTCGGGGGTACGAGCAGTACTTC.

V and J are TRBV19 and TRBJ2-1; TRBD2 matches 8 bases. After removal of 7 bases from V and 9 bases from J, the junction contained 11 bases not matched to a gene. There are 14 residues in the CDR3. Germline V gene sequence: CDR1 LNHDA, CDR2 SQIVND (reference sequence). The CDR3 region has the DNA TGTGCCAGTACGCCTAGCGGTGCGGGAGGTGAGCAGTTCTTC. This encodes CASTPSGAGGEQFF.

The rearrangement uses TRBV29-1 and TRBJ1-3; D is possibly TRBD1 (6 bases). CDR3 size: 12 residues. Germline lookup yields CDR1 SQVTM and CDR2 ANQGSEA. The CDR3 nucleotides are TGCGGGGGCGAGGGGCAGGAAAACACCATATATTTT. This codes for CGGEGQENTIYF.

This chain joins TRBV5-1 and TRBJ2-7, with 8 nucleotides matching TRBD2. Losses at the gene ends were 1 base for V and 6 bases for J; bases not matched to a gene: 12. Germline-derived CDR1 and CDR2 are SGHRS and YFSETQ. The CDR3 is 16 amino acids. The CDR3 protein is CASSLSGREGAIEQYF. CDR3 bases: TGCGCCAGCAGCTTGTCCGGTCGGGAGGGCGCCATCGAGCAGTACTTC.

Only one count was recorded for this clone. This chain links TRBV5-6 with TRBJ2-5, with TRBD2 matching over 10 bases. Trimming took 0 bases from V and 4 from J; bases not matched to a gene: 0. This CDR3 contains 14 residues. Germline assignment: CDR1 SGHDT and CDR2 YYEEEE. This CDR3 reads CASSLASGGETQYF. Here the CDR3 DNA reads TGTGCCAGCAGCTTGGCTAGCGGGGGAGAGACCCAGTACTTC.

V is TRBV18 and J is TRBJ1-1; D may be TRBD1 (6 bases). Germline CDR1 reads KGHSH; CDR2 reads LQKENI. V was trimmed by 4 bases and J by 5 bases, leaving 14 bases between them. The CDR3 has 14 amino acids. CDR3 in amino acids: CASSRETGKTEAFF. The CDR3 nucleotides read TGTGCCAGCTCACGGGAAACAGGGAAAACTGAAGCTTTCTTT.

DNA for the CDR3: TGTGCCAGCAGCCCTCGGACAGGGCAATTCTCTGGAAACACCATATATTTT. It encodes CASSPRTGQFSGNTIYF. The chain combines TRBV9 with TRBJ1-3; 8 bases match TRBD1. In germline, CDR1 is SGDLS, CDR2 YYNGEE. The CDR3 is 17 amino acids. Trimming took 4 bases from V and 0 from J; bases not matched to a gene: 9. The variable domain in full, completed from reference TRBV9 and TRBJ1-3, reads DSGVTQTPKHLITATGQRVTLRCSPRSGDLSVYWYQQSLDQGLQFLIQYYNGEERAKGNILERFSAQQFPDLHSELNLSSLELGDSALYFCASSPRTGQFSGNTIYFGEGSWLTVV.

V is TRBV5-4 and J is TRBJ1-3, with 9 bases matching TRBD1. Germline CDR1 SGHNT, CDR2 YYREEE (reference sequence). The CDR3 spans 15 residues. J was trimmed by 6 bases and V by 4 bases; bases with no gene match: 8. The CDR3 DNA follows: TGTGCCAGCAGCAGGCGGGACAGGGTCATAAACACCATATATTTT. Its protein is CASSRRDRVINTIYF.

The chain uses TRBV18 and TRBJ1-1; 12 nucleotides align to TRBD1. The V gene end was trimmed by 3 bases and the J gene end by 5 bases; junction bases not matched to a gene: 10. CDR3 length: 17 residues. CDR1 and CDR2 (germline): KGHSH, LQKENI. The CDR3 nucleotides read TGTGCCAGCTCACCCGGTCCCGGGACAGGGGGCGCGACTGAAGCTTTCTTT. Encoded protein: CASSPGPGTGGATEAFF.

This sequence joins TRBV6-5 and TRBJ1-4; 8 bases map to TRBD1. Looked up from germline, CDR1 is MNHEY and CDR2 is SVGAGI. CDR3 length equals 15 residues. Trimming took 0 bases from V and 7 from J; bases not matched to a gene: 4. CDR3 region: CASSYSDRAGEKLFF. The CDR3, as DNA: TGTGCCAGCAGTTACTCGGACAGGGCGGGTGAAAAACTGTTTTTT.

The J gene is TRBJ1-5, the V gene TRBV6-1; TRBD1 aligns across 8 bases. This CDR3 has 14 residues. The J segment lost 8 bases and the V segment lost 4 bases, leaving 7 bases of the junction unmatched. In germline, CDR1 is MNHNS, CDR2 SASEGT. In DNA form, the CDR3 reads TGTGCCAGCAGTGTGGACAGGGTAGGCGAGCCCCAGCATTTT. It translates to CASSVDRVGEPQHF.

The chain links TRBV5-1 to TRBJ1-2; D gene unclear. The germline V gene encodes CDR1 SGHRS and CDR2 YFSETQ. Trimming left V 3 bases short and J 5 bases short, with 14 bases between. The CDR3 spans 14 residues. The CDR3 bases are TGCGCCAGCAGCTCCCTGGAGGCAGTATATGGCTACACCTTC. Its protein is CASSSLEAVYGYTF.

The genes are TRBV28 and TRBJ2-3; the match to TRBD2 covers 11 bases. In germline, CDR1 is MDHEN, CDR2 SYDVKM. Germline trimming cut 2 bases from V and 2 bases from J; bases unmatched to any gene: 6. CDR3 length equals 17 residues. CDR3 DNA sequence: TGTGCCAGCAGTTTAGCCGGGACTAGCGGTAACACAGATACGCAGTATTTT. Protein: CASSLAGTSGNTDTQYF.

This chain links TRBV5-1 with TRBJ2-3; TRBD1 agrees at 8 bases. V was pared by 2 bases and J by 2 bases, with 13 bases of the junction left unmatched. This CDR3 has 18 amino acids. Germline CDR1 is SGHRS and CDR2 is YFSETQ. The CDR3, as DNA: TGCGCCAGCAGCTTTAACCCCAGGGGGCCATTAATCACAGATACGCAGTATTTT. As protein: CASSFNPRGPLITDTQYF.

The chain is built from TRBV18 and TRBJ2-3; D unclear. The ends were cut back, 6 bases at V and 2 bases at J, with 12 bases in the middle. There are 14 residues in the CDR3. The germline gives CDR1 KGHSH, CDR2 LQKENI. This CDR3 is CASSTLLATDTQYF. Here the CDR3 DNA reads TGTGCCAGCTCGACTTTACTTGCCACAGATACGCAGTATTTT.

The chain recombines TRBV10-3 with TRBJ2-5; tentative D call: TRBD1 (5 bases). Deletions cut 2 bases from V and 3 bases from J, with 16 bases between. Per the germline V gene, CDR1 is ENHRY and CDR2 is SYGVKD. The CDR3 spans 16 residues. The CDR3 loop reads CAISEEEGAREETQYF. The CDR3 DNA reads TGTGCCATCAGTGAGGAGGAAGGGGCGCGAGAAGAGACCCAGTACTTC.